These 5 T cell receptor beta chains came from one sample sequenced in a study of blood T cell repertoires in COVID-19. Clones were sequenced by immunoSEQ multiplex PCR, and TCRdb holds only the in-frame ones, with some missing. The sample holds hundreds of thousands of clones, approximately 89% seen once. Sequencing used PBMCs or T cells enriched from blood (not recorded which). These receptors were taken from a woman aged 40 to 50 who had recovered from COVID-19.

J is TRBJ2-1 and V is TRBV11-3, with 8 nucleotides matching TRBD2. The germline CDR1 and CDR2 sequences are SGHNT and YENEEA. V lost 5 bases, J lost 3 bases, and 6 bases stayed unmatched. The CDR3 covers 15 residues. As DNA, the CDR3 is TGTGCCAGCAGCGCGCGGGCGGGGGGCTACAATGAGCAGTTCTTC. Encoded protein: CASSARAGGYNEQFF.

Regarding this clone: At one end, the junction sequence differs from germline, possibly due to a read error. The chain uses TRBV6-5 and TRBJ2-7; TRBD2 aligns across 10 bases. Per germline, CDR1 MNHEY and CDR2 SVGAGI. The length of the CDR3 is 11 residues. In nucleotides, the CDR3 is TGTGCCAGCAGTAATGGGGGACTAGCGACTTTC. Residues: CASSNGGLATF.

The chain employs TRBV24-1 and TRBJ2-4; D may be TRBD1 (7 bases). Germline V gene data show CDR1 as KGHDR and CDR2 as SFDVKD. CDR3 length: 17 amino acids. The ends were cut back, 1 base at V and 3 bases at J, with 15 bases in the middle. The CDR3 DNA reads TGTGCCACCAGTGATTTAAGGGGGCGGGATGACAAAAACATTCAGTACTTC. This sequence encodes CATSDLRGRDDKNIQYF.

CDR3 loop: CASSLTGRERSGELFF. CDR3 coding DNA: TGTGCCAGCAGCTTAACAGGGCGGGAGCGGTCCGGGGAGCTGTTTTTT. V usage is TRBV7-3 and J usage is TRBJ2-2; 7 positions match TRBD2. The CDR3 is 16 residues long. Germline CDR1 is SGHTA and CDR2 is FQGTGA. The ends lost 0 bases at V and 6 bases at J; junction bases unmatched: 7.

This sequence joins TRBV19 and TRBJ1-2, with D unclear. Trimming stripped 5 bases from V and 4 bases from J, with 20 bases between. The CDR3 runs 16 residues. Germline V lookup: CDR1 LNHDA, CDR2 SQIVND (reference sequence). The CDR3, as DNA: TGTGCCAGTAGTGAAACCCGGGAGACTGTACTCTATGGCTACACCTTC. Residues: CASSETRETVLYGYTF. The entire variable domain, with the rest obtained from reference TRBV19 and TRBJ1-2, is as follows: DGGITQSPKYLFRKEGQNVTLSCEQNLNHDAMYWYRQDPGQGLRLIYYSQIVNDFQKGDIAEGYSVSREKKESFPLTVTSAQKNPTAFYLCASSETRETVLYGYTFGSGTRLTVV.